This T cell receptor beta chain was recovered during a study of cytotoxic CD8 clonotypes in ibrutinib-treated CLL. Study information: Around 10 relapsed/refractory, about 14 treatment-naive; around 18 IGHV unmutated.

As for this clone: Its antigen is currently unknown.

Whole-study results and caveats: Clonality increased with ibrutinib response but returned toward baseline at progression. Public clonotypes, rarely seen, contracted or held steady on treatment.

Per the germline V gene, CDR1 is MDHEN and CDR2 is SYDVKM. CDR3 size: 16 residues. The junction had 14 bases not matched to a gene; V was cut back by 6 bases and J by 5 bases. TCRdb's table, derived via immunoSEQ multiplex PCR, lists solely in-frame clones and lacks some. The repertoire has hundreds of thousands of clones, 70% of them found once; the top ten carry approximately 15%. This receptor was identified in a human donor with chronic lymphocytic leukemia. Sequencing was performed on PBMCs, taken after 24 months of ibrutinib treatment. The V and J genes are TRBV28 and TRBJ2-7, with 9 bases fitting TRBD2. The CDR3 DNA reads as TGTGCCAGCAGGGCCACTTTAGCGGGAGCCGTTGACGAGCAGTACTTC. Protein product: CASRATLAGAVDEQYF.